The 15 T cell receptor beta chains in this list originate from one sample, sequenced in a study of beta chain features in type 1 diabetes. cDNA synthesis used the whole RNA isolate, giving expressed TCRB sequences. Produced via immunoSEQ multiplex PCR; TCRdb's table is partial and in-frame only. The sample has about 150,000 clones; about 8.5% are singletons. The sequenced sample was central memory CD4+ T cells from blood. The source of these receptors is a man between 18 and 35 years old in good health.

The V and J genes are TRBV2 and TRBJ2-5, with a possible D match to TRBD2 (5 bases). This CDR3 is built from 14 residues. Per the germline V gene, CDR1 is SNHLY and CDR2 is FYNNEI. Between the trimmed V and J ends, which lost 2 bases and 1 base, there was a span of 8 bases. This CDR3 is CASSERRGQETQYF. CDR3 nucleotide sequence: TGTGCCAGCAGTGAACGCCGGGGCCAAGAGACCCAGTACTTC.

This clone was observed many times. This chain links TRBV29-1 with TRBJ1-2, with no clear D. Germline CDR1 is SQVTM and CDR2 is ANQGSEA. The CDR3 has 11 residues. Deletions cut 1 base from V and 9 bases from J, with 9 bases between. The CDR3 sequence: CSVEAGESYTF. In DNA form, the CDR3 reads TGCAGCGTTGAAGCAGGCGAGAGCTACACCTTC.

This clone was seen a handful of times. This chain links TRBV19 with TRBJ1-1; 7 nucleotides agree with TRBD1. V shed 4 bases and J 0 bases; nucleotides not matched to a gene: 8. The V gene's germline CDR1 is LNHDA and CDR2 SQIVND (reference sequence). CDR3 length: 16 residues. Here the CDR3 reads CASSTGTALMNTEAFF. DNA for the CDR3: TGTGCCAGTAGTACGGGGACAGCTCTCATGAACACTGAAGCTTTCTTT.

This clone was recorded a few times. The V gene is TRBV9, the J gene TRBJ2-2; possible D gene TRBD2, 6 bases. Trimming pared 1 base from V and 0 bases from J, leaving 16 bases between. The CDR3 consists of 18 residues. Germline CDR1 reads SGDLS; CDR2 reads YYNGEE. The CDR3: CASSVPLLASTNTGELFF. In DNA, the CDR3 is TGTGCCAGCAGCGTACCCCTACTAGCATCTACGAACACCGGGGAGCTGTTTTTT. The whole variable domain, filled in from reference TRBV9 and TRBJ2-2, reads DSGVTQTPKHLITATGQRVTLRCSPRSGDLSVYWYQQSLDQGLQFLIQYYNGEERAKGNILERFSAQQFPDLHSELNLSSLELGDSALYFCASSVPLLASTNTGELFFGEGSRLTVL.

Only a few counts were recorded for this clone. The V call is TRBV7-2, the J call TRBJ2-1; the D gene is possibly TRBD1 (6 bases). The CDR3 covers 15 residues. The germline CDR1 and CDR2 sequences are SGHTA and FQGNSA. V dropped 2 bases and J dropped 8 bases, with 16 bases sitting between them. CDR3 sequence reads: CASSLQQGEWDEQFF. The CDR3 DNA reads as TGTGCCAGCAGCTTACAACAGGGAGAATGGGATGAGCAGTTCTTC.

In its sample, this clone was seen a few times. The chain uses TRBV19 and TRBJ2-7, with D tentatively TRBD1 (6 bases). V gave up 5 bases and J gave up 3 bases, with 17 bases separating them. Per germline, CDR1 LNHDA and CDR2 SQIVND (reference sequence). This CDR3 has 15 residues. The CDR3 reads CASSSRTESIYEQYF. The DNA for the CDR3 is TGTGCCAGTAGTTCCCGGACAGAGTCCATCTACGAGCAGTACTTC.

The chain employs TRBV27 and TRBJ1-2; D is unresolved. Germline assignment: CDR1 MNHEY and CDR2 SMNVEV (reference sequence). With 0 bases removed from V and 7 bases from J, the gap between germline ends came to 12 bases. The CDR3 contains 14 residues. CDR3 sequence: CASSLSPGLFGYTF. CDR3 sequence (DNA): TGTGCCAGCAGTTTATCGCCGGGGTTGTTTGGCTACACCTTC.

At least ten counts were recorded for this clone. The chain employs TRBV19 and TRBJ2-7; D not certain. Germline V gene data show CDR1 as LNHDA and CDR2 as SQIVND (reference sequence). Trimming shortened V by 11 bases and J by 4 bases, and 6 bases separated the two germline ends. This CDR3 comprises 9 residues. CDR3 bases: TGTGCCGCCGGTTACGAGCAGTACTTC. It specifies CAAGYEQYF.

This clone was seen repeatedly, ten times or more. At the DNA level, this CDR3 is encoded by other sequences in the same sample as well. V is TRBV7-6 and J is TRBJ2-7, with TRBD1 matching 10 bases. CDR1 SGHVS and CDR2 FNYEAQ come from the germline V gene. The CDR3 has 16 residues. Trimming removed 4 bases from V and 1 base from J; junction bases left unmatched: 7. CDR3 amino acids: CASSSDRTGGSYEQYF. The DNA for the CDR3 is TGTGCCAGCAGCTCAGATCGGACAGGGGGGTCCTACGAGCAGTACTTC.

The chain recombines TRBV20-1 with TRBJ2-7; D might be TRBD1 (5 bases). Germline CDR1 reads DFQATT; CDR2 reads SNEGSKA (reference sequence). This CDR3 is built from 11 residues. Trimming took 6 bases from V and 6 from J, leaving 12 bases between them. This CDR3 reads CSAQDMPEQYF. As DNA, the CDR3 is TGCAGTGCCCAGGACATGCCCGAGCAGTACTTC.

This chain connects TRBV29-1 to TRBJ1-5; D is ambiguous. This CDR3 is 13 amino acids long. Germline CDR1 SQVTM, CDR2 ANQGSEA. The ends were cut back, 2 bases at V and 5 bases at J, with 10 bases in the middle. The CDR3 here is CSVESGLHQPQHF. DNA for the CDR3: TGCAGCGTTGAAAGCGGTCTGCATCAGCCCCAGCATTTT.

This clone was detected a few times. The CDR3 spells CASSSDTGSYEQYF. CDR3 DNA sequence: TGCGCCAGCAGCTCGGACACCGGCTCCTACGAGCAGTACTTC. The chain joins TRBV5-1 to TRBJ2-7; possibly TRBD1 for D (5 bases). The V end lost 3 bases, the J end lost 0 bases, and 10 bases lay between the germline ends. Germline CDR1 and CDR2: SGHRS and YFSETQ. The CDR3 length is 14 residues. Combining the CDR3 with reference TRBV5-1 and TRBJ2-7 gives the whole variable domain KAGVTQTPRYLIKTRGQQVTLSCSPISGHRSVSWYQQTPGQGLQFLFEYFSETQRNKGNFPGRFSGRQFSNSRSEMNVSTLELGDSALYLCASSSDTGSYEQYFGPGTRLTVT.

This clone was seen more than once but under ten times. The rearrangement joins TRBV11-3 to TRBJ1-1; the D is unclear. This CDR3 has 12 residues. The V end was cut by 2 bases, the J end by 7 bases, with 8 bases between. Per the germline V gene, CDR1 is SGHNT and CDR2 is YENEEA. CDR3 residues: CASSLRGGEAFF. DNA of the CDR3: TGTGCCAGCAGCTTACGTGGCGGTGAAGCTTTCTTT.

The chain couples TRBV7-2 to TRBJ1-3; D unresolved. The ends were cut back, 2 bases at V and 2 bases at J, with 4 bases in the middle. CDR3 length equals 13 residues. CDR1 is SGHTA and CDR2 is FQGNSA in the germline V gene. CDR3 bases: TGTGCCAGCAGCTTAACAACTGGAAACACCATATATTTT. Its protein product is CASSLTTGNTIYF.

The rearrangement joins TRBV7-9 to TRBJ1-2, with D uncertain. Germline V lookup: CDR1 SEHNR, CDR2 FQNEAQ (reference sequence). The CDR3 contains 15 residues. Trimming removed 1 base at V and 4 bases at J, with 13 bases between. CDR3 region: CASSLDFSRVYGYTF. Written as DNA, the CDR3 is TGTGCCAGCAGCTTAGATTTCTCCCGGGTCTATGGCTACACCTTC. Full variable domain (missing parts from reference TRBV7-9 and TRBJ1-2): DTGVSQNPRHKITKRGQNVTFRCDPISEHNRLYWYRQTLGQGPEFLTYFQNEAQLEKSRLLSDRFSAERPKGSFSTLEIQRTEQGDSAMYLCASSLDFSRVYGYTFGSGTRLTVV.